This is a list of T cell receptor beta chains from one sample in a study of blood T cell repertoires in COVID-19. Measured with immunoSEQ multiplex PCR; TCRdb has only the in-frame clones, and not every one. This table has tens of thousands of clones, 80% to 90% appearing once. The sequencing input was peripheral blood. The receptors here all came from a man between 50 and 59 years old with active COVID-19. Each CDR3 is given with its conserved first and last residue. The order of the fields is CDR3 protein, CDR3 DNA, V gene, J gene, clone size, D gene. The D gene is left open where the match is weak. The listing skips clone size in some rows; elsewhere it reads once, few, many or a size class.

CDR3: CASRLHRGRKNTEAFF
DNA: TGTGCCAGCAGATTGCACAGGGGGAGGAAGAACACTGAAGCTTTCTTT
V: TRBV27
J: TRBJ1-1
size: few
D: TRBD1

CDR3: CASSRANTGELFF
DNA: TGCGCCAGCAGTCGAGCGAACACCGGGGAGCTGTTTTTT
V: TRBV5-1
J: TRBJ2-2
size: -
D: -

CDR3: CASTPTGVAAGYTF
DNA: TGTGCCAGCACCCCCACCGGGGTCGCGGCTGGCTACACCTTC
V: TRBV6-5
J: TRBJ1-2
size: few
D: -

CDR3: CASSQVLTGQGATNEKLFF
DNA: TGTGCCAGCAGCCAAGTTCTGACGGGACAGGGCGCAACTAATGAAAAACTGTTTTTT
V: TRBV4-2
J: TRBJ1-4
size: -
D: TRBD1

CDR3: CASSQTSGRGSEQFF
DNA: TGCGCCAGCAGCCAGACTAGCGGGAGGGGTAGTGAGCAGTTCTTC
V: TRBV4-3
J: TRBJ2-1
size: -
D: TRBD2

CDR3: CASSYPDRTAGYTF
DNA: TGTGCCAGCAGTTACCCGGACAGGACGGCCGGCTACACCTTC
V: TRBV6-2/TRBV6-3
J: TRBJ1-2
size: many
D: TRBD1

CDR3: CASSLRGQGGYTF
DNA: TGTGCCAGCAGCCTCAGGGGGCAGGGTGGCTACACCTTC
V: TRBV6-5
J: TRBJ1-2
size: -
D: TRBD1

CDR3: CASSRQGLGTEAFF
DNA: TGTGCCAGCAGCCGACAGGGCCTAGGCACTGAAGCTTTCTTT
V: TRBV3-1/TRBV3-2
J: TRBJ1-1
size: -
D: TRBD1

CDR3: CASSSPLGLAGGTSTDTQYF
DNA: TGTGCCAGCAGCTCCCCACTGGGACTAGCGGGGGGGACTAGCACAGATACGCAGTATTTT
V: TRBV7-6
J: TRBJ2-3
size: once
D: TRBD2

CDR3: CASSLSIETQYF
DNA: TGTGCCAGCAGCCTTTCCATAGAGACCCAGTACTTC
V: TRBV3-1/TRBV3-2
J: TRBJ2-5
size: -
D: -

CDR3: CASSSDGVRGYTF
DNA: TGTGCCAGCAGTTCCGACGGGGTTCGGGGCTACACCTTC
V: TRBV6-5
J: TRBJ1-2
size: -
D: -

CDR3: CASSIGAGGADTEAFF
DNA: TGTGCCAGTAGTATCGGGGCCGGGGGGGCTGACACTGAAGCTTTCTTT
V: TRBV19
J: TRBJ1-1
size: -
D: -

CDR3: CASSYAGQERSPLHF
DNA: TGTGCCAGCAGTTACGCGGGGCAGGAGCGATCACCCCTCCACTTT
V: TRBV6-2/TRBV6-3
J: TRBJ1-6
size: -
D: -

CDR3: CASYSRGYYEQYF
DNA: TGTGCCAGCTATTCCAGGGGATACTACGAGCAGTACTTC
V: TRBV28
J: TRBJ2-7
size: -
D: -

CDR3: CAWSDPVGLRHEKLFF
DNA: TGTGCCTGGAGTGATCCGGTGGGCCTACGGCATGAAAAACTGTTTTTT
V: TRBV30
J: TRBJ1-4
size: -
D: -

CDR3: CASSLRPGELFF
DNA: TGTGCCAGCAGCTTAAGGCCCGGGGAGCTGTTTTTT
V: TRBV7-3
J: TRBJ2-2
size: -
D: -

CDR3: CASMDVRDSGNTEAFF
DNA: TGTGCCAGTATGGACGTTCGGGACTCCGGCAACACTGAAGCTTTCTTT
V: TRBV19
J: TRBJ1-1
size: -
D: -

CDR3: CASSLSSTGERNYGYTF
DNA: TGTGCCAGCAGTTTATCGTCGACAGGGGAGAGGAACTATGGCTACACCTTC
V: TRBV27
J: TRBJ1-2
size: -
D: TRBD1

CDR3: CASSLVPGSGNTIYF
DNA: TGTGCCAGCAGCTTAGTGCCAGGGTCGGGAAACACCATATATTTT
V: TRBV7-2
J: TRBJ1-3
size: once
D: -

CDR3: CASSRGTTNTGELFF
DNA: TGTGCCAGCAGCCGGGGGACAACGAACACCGGGGAGCTGTTTTTT
V: TRBV14
J: TRBJ2-2
size: -
D: -

CDR3: CASSIVSGDDTQYF
DNA: TGTGCCAGTAGTATTGTTTCAGGCGATGATACGCAGTATTTT
V: TRBV19
J: TRBJ2-3
size: -
D: -

CDR3: CASIHQQGGNGELFF
DNA: TGTGCCAGTATCCACCAGCAGGGTGGAAACGGGGAGCTGTTTTTT
V: TRBV19
J: TRBJ2-2
size: -
D: -

CDR3: CASSPGLARTSTDTQYF
DNA: TGTGCCAGCAGTCCGGGACTAGCGCGGACTAGCACAGATACGCAGTATTTT
V: TRBV7-9
J: TRBJ2-3
size: -
D: TRBD2

CDR3: CASSTVSGGKNIQYF
DNA: TGTGCCAGCAGTACCGTTTCAGGGGGCAAAAACATTCAGTACTTC
V: TRBV6-2/TRBV6-3
J: TRBJ2-4
size: -
D: TRBD1

CDR3: CASSLIQGGNIQYF
DNA: TGTGCCAGCAGTTTAATACAGGGGGGAAACATTCAGTACTTC
V: TRBV28
J: TRBJ2-4
size: -
D: TRBD1

CDR3: CASSQVVGGAGDTQYF
DNA: TGCGCCAGCAGCCAAGTTGTCGGGGGGGCCGGAGATACGCAGTATTTT
V: TRBV4-1
J: TRBJ2-3
size: -
D: TRBD2

CDR3: CASSRDISNTGELFF
DNA: TGTGCCAGCAGCCGGGACATCTCGAACACCGGGGAGCTGTTTTTT
V: TRBV3-1/TRBV3-2
J: TRBJ2-2
size: -
D: -

CDR3: CASSLGPRDIYTEAFF
DNA: TGTGCCAGCAGCTTAGGCCCCCGGGACATATACACTGAAGCTTTCTTT
V: TRBV7-3
J: TRBJ1-1
size: -
D: -

CDR3: CASSLARTGKQPQHF
DNA: TGTGCCAGCAGCTTAGCAAGGACAGGGAAACAGCCCCAGCATTTT
V: TRBV7-2
J: TRBJ1-5
size: -
D: TRBD1

CDR3: CASSPDAGTYEQYF
DNA: TGTGCCAGCAGCCCCGATGCAGGAACCTACGAGCAGTACTTC
V: TRBV5-6
J: TRBJ2-7
size: -
D: -

CDR3: CASTPLGRPNTGELFF
DNA: TGCGCCAGCACCCCCTTGGGGAGACCTAACACCGGGGAGCTGTTTTTT
V: TRBV5-1
J: TRBJ2-2
size: -
D: -

CDR3: CATRSAREKHEQFF
DNA: TGTGCCACCCGCTCCGCGCGGGAGAAGCATGAGCAGTTCTTC
V: TRBV10-3
J: TRBJ2-1
size: few
D: TRBD2

CDR3: CASSIPRTKGAKNIQYF
DNA: TGTGCCAGTAGTATCCCCAGGACTAAGGGGGCCAAAAACATTCAGTACTTC
V: TRBV19
J: TRBJ2-4
size: -
D: -

CDR3: CASSRGGVIYEQYF
DNA: TGTGCCAGTAGTAGGGGGGGAGTGATTTACGAGCAGTACTTC
V: TRBV19
J: TRBJ2-7
size: -
D: TRBD2

CDR3: CASSDGLQGKHGELFF
DNA: TGCGCCAGCAGTGATGGCTTACAGGGTAAACACGGGGAGCTGTTTTTT
V: TRBV10-2
J: TRBJ2-2
size: -
D: -

CDR3: CASSWSVYNEQFF
DNA: TGTGCCAGCAGCTGGTCAGTTTACAATGAGCAGTTCTTC
V: TRBV9
J: TRBJ2-1
size: -
D: -

CDR3: CAWSRLESSYEQYF
DNA: TGTGCCTGGAGTCGACTGGAAAGCTCCTACGAGCAGTACTTC
V: TRBV30
J: TRBJ2-7
size: -
D: -

CDR3: CASSSPTAYEQYF
DNA: TGTGCCAGCAGTTCCCCGACAGCCTACGAGCAGTACTTC
V: TRBV12-3/TRBV12-4
J: TRBJ2-7
size: -
D: -

CDR3: CASSVVHGGELFF
DNA: TGTGCCAGCAGCGTAGTGCACGGCGGGGAGCTGTTTTTT
V: TRBV9
J: TRBJ2-2
size: -
D: -

CDR3: CASSVGTSAQETQYF
DNA: TGTGCCAGCAGCGTAGGAACTAGCGCCCAAGAGACCCAGTACTTC
V: TRBV9
J: TRBJ2-5
size: -
D: TRBD2

CDR3: CASSLDRGYEQYF
DNA: TGTGCCAGCAGCTTAGACAGGGGCTACGAGCAGTACTTC
V: TRBV7-2
J: TRBJ2-7
size: -
D: TRBD1

CDR3: CASSLTRVDYGYTF
DNA: TGTGCCAGCAGCTTAACCAGGGTCGACTATGGCTACACCTTC
V: TRBV11-2
J: TRBJ1-2
size: -
D: -

CDR3: CASSPPGLAGRTDTQYF
DNA: TGCGCCAGCAGCCCCCCGGGACTAGCGGGACGCACAGATACGCAGTATTTT
V: TRBV4-1
J: TRBJ2-3
size: -
D: TRBD2

CDR3: CAIRLGQESEAFF
DNA: TGTGCCATCAGGTTGGGACAGGAAAGCGAAGCTTTCTTT
V: TRBV10-3
J: TRBJ1-1
size: -
D: TRBD1

CDR3: CASSPQSTGDGETQYF
DNA: TGTGCCAGCAGCCCGCAATCCACAGGGGACGGAGAGACCCAGTACTTC
V: TRBV3-1/TRBV3-2
J: TRBJ2-5
size: -
D: TRBD1